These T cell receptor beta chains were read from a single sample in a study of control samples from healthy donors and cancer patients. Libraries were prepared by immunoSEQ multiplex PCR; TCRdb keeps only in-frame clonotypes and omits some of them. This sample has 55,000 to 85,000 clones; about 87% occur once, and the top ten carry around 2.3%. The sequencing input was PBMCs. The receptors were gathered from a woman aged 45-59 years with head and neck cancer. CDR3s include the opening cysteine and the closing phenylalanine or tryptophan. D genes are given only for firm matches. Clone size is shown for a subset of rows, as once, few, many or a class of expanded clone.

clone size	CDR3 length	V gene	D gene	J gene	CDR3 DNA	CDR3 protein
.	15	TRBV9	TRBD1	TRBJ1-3	TGTGCCAGCAGCGGAGCGGACAGGGGAGGAAACACCATATATTTT	CASSGADRGGNTIYF
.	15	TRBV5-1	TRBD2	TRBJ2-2	TGCGCCAGCAGCTTGTCCGGACTAGGGCCCGGGGAGCTGTTTTTT	CASSLSGLGPGELFF
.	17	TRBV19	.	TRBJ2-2	TGTGCCAGTATTCCATCCGGGACAAATATTCGCACCGGGGAGCTGTTTTTT	CASIPSGTNIRTGELFF
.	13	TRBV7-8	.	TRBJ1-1	TGTGCCAGCAGCGACGGGGGGACCACTGAAGCTTTCTTT	CASSDGGTTEAFF
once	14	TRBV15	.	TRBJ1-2	TGTGCCACCAGCAGAGATGGACAGTCACTCCCGAAAACCTTC	CATSRDGQSLPKTF
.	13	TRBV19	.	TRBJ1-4	TGTGCCAGTTCACTACAGGTTGATGAAAAACTGTTTTTT	CASSLQVDEKLFF
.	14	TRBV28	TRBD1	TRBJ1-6	TGTGCCAGCAGTTCCGGACAGGATAATTCACCCCTCCACTTT	CASSSGQDNSPLHF
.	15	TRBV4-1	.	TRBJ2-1	TGCGCCAGCAGCCCCCCCGGCCGTAGCATCAATGAGCAGTTCTTC	CASSPPGRSINEQFF
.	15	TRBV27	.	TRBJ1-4	TGTGCCAGCAGTGAACAGGGTCTGCCTAATGAAAAACTGTTTTTT	CASSEQGLPNEKLFF
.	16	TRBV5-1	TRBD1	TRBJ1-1	TGCGCCAGCAGCTTGGACAGGGGCGCACAGAACACTGAAGCTTTCTTT	CASSLDRGAQNTEAFF
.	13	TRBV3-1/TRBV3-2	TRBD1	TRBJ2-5	TGTGCCAGCCGCAACAGGGGACGAGAGACCCAGTACTTC	CASRNRGRETQYF
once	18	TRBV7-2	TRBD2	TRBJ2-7	TGTGCCAGCAGCTTAGACAGTCCACTAGCGGGGGGGGCCTACGAGCAGTACTTC	CASSLDSPLAGGAYEQYF
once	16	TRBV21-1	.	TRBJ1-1	TGTGCCAGCAGCAAAGTGGGCGGGCAGGGACGGACTGAAGCTTTCTTT	CASSKVGGQGRTEAFF